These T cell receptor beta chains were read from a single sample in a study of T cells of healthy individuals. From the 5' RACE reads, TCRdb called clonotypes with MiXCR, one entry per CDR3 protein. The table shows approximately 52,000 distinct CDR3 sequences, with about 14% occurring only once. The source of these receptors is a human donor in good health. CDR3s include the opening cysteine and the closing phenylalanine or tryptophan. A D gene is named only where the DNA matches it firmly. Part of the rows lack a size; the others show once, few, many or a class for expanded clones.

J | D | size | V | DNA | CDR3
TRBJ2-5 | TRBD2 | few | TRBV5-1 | TGCGCCAGCAGCTTTACTAGCGGCGAGACCCAGTACTTC | CASSFTSGETQYF
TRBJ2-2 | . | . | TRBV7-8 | TGTGCCAGCAGCTTATCATCGGGAGTAGGCTCCGGGGAGCTGTTTTTT | CASSLSSGVGSGELFF
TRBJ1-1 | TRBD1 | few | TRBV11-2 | TGTGCCAGCAGCTTAGGAGGCACAGGGGCTAAGAGGGACACTGAAGCTTTCTTT | CASSLGGTGAKRDTEAFF
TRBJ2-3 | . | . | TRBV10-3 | TGTGCCATCAACGGCGGGAAGGCAGATACGCAGTATTTT | CAINGGKADTQYF
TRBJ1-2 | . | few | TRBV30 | TGTGCCTGGCGGACGGATTATGGCTACACCTTC | CAWRTDYGYTF
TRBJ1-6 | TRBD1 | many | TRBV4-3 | TGCGCCAGCAGCGCAGTTGCAACAGGGGGAAATTCACCCCTCCACTTT | CASSAVATGGNSPLHF
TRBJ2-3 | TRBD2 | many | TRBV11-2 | TGTGCCAGCAGCTTTTCAGCGGGGGGGCAATATACGCAGTATTTT | CASSFSAGGQYTQYF
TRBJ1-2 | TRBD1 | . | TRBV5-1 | TGCGCCAGCAGCATGGGACAGGGGCAACGCTACACCTTC | CASSMGQGQRYTF
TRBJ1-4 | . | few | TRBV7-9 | TGTGCCAGCAGCTTAAGAATGACAGGTGCAACTAATGAAAAACTGTTTTTT | CASSLRMTGATNEKLFF
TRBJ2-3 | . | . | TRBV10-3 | TGTGCCATCAGTGAGTTGCGGCTAGCGTCCGCCCCAGATACGCAGTATTTT | CAISELRLASAPDTQYF
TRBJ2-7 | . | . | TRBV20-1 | TGCAGTGCTAGAGGGGAGCAGTTCTCCCCCTACGAGCAGTACTTC | CSARGEQFSPYEQYF
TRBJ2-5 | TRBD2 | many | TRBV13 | TGTGCCAGCAGCTCGACTAGCGGGGGAGAGACCCAGTACTTC | CASSSTSGGETQYF
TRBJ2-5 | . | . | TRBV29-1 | TGCAGCGTTCCGCACAGGGGAGGGGAGACCCAGTACTTC | CSVPHRGGETQYF
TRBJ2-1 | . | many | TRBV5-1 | TGCGCCAGCAGCGTAACTAGTCCCAATGAGCAGTTCTTC | CASSVTSPNEQFF
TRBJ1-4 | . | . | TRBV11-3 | TGTGCCAGCAGCTTAAACCCAGGGAATGAAAAACTGTTTTTT | CASSLNPGNEKLFF
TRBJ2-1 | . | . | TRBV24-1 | TGTGCCACCAGTGACCATACAGGGTACCCCTACAATGAGCAGTTCTTC | CATSDHTGYPYNEQFF
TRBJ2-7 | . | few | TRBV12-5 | TGTGCTAGTGGTTTGGTACTCGGCAGGACCCAGATGATGACCCGCTACGAGCAGTACTTC | CASGLVLGRTQMMTRYEQYF
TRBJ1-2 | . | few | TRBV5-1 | TGCGCCAGCAGCTTTGGACGGCTTTTTGACTATGGCTACACCTTC | CASSFGRLFDYGYTF
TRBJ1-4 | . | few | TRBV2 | TGTGCCAGCACCCGGGACGGATACAATGAAAAACTGTTTTTT | CASTRDGYNEKLFF
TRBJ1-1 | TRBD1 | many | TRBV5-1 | TGCGCCAGCAGCTTGAGGGGACAGGTAACTTCGGACACTGAAGCTTTCTTT | CASSLRGQVTSDTEAFF
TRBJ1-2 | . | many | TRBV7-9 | TGTGCCAGCAGCCCCGATATGGGGTTTCTGGGCTACACCTTC | CASSPDMGFLGYTF
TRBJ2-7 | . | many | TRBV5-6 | TGTGCCAGCAGCTCTGTCAGAACCCTCGGCGAGCAGTACTTC | CASSSVRTLGEQYF
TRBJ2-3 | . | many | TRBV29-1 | TGCAGCGATGAAGGCGGACAGCCTCAGGATACGCAGTATTTT | CSDEGGQPQDTQYF
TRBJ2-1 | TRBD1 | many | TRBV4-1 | TGCGCCAGCAGCCCACAGGGGGCGCTCTACAATGAGCAGTTCTTC | CASSPQGALYNEQFF
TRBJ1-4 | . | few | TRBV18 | TGTGCCAGCTCACTGGGGACGGCTGCAACTAATGAAAAACTGTTTTTT | CASSLGTAATNEKLFF
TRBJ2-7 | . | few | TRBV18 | TGTGCCAGCTCACCACCCTTCGGTGCTTCCTACGAGCAGTACTTC | CASSPPFGASYEQYF
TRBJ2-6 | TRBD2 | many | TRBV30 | TGTGCCTGGAGTGTACCAAGAGGGAGCGGGGGGCGGTCTGGGGCCAACGTCCTGACTTTC | CAWSVPRGSGGRSGANVLTF
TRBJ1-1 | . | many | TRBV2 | TGTGCCAGAGGCGGGGTAGCAGAGAACACTGAAGCTTTCTTT | CARGGVAENTEAFF
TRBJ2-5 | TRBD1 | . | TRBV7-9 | TGTGCCAGCAGCATGACAGGGGACGAAGAGACCCAGTACTTC | CASSMTGDEETQYF
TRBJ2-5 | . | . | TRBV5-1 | TGCGCCAGCAGCCGGGGGGACAAGTCAGAGACCCAGTACTTC | CASSRGDKSETQYF
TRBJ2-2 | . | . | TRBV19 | TGTGCCAGTAGTATAGCAGGGGAGCTGTTTTTT | CASSIAGELFF
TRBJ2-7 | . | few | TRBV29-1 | TGCAGCGCTAGCAATGGGGTAACGAGCTCCTACGAGCAGTACTTC | CSASNGVTSSYEQYF
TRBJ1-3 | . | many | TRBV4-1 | TGCGCCAGCAGCCAAGAGAGGGGTTCAGGAAACACCATATATTTT | CASSQERGSGNTIYF
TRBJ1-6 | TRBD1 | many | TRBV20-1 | TGCAGTGCTAGATCCGTATGGGCAGGGGGCGATTCACCCCTCCACTTT | CSARSVWAGGDSPLHF
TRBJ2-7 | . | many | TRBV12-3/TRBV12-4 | TGTGCCAGCAGTCCCGACAGCCCTGACGAGCAGTACTTC | CASSPDSPDEQYF
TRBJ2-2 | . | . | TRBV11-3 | TGTGCCAGCGGGTTCGGGGGCCCGAACACCGGGGAGCTGTTTTTT | CASGFGGPNTGELFF
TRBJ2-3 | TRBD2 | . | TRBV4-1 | TGCGCCAGCAGCCTGACTAGCGGGGCAGATACGCAGTATTTT | CASSLTSGADTQYF
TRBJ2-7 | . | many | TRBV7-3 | TGTGCCAGCAGCTTATCCAGCGCTGGAGAGCAGTACTTC | CASSLSSAGEQYF
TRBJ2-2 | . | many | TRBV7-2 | TGTGCCAGCAGGTCCGGGACTTCGAACACCGGGGAGCTGTTTTTT | CASRSGTSNTGELFF
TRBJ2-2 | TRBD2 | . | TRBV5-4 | TGTGCCAGCAGCCAACTAGCGGGAGGGGCCGGGGAGCTGTTTTTT | CASSQLAGGAGELFF
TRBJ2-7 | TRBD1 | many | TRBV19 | TGTGCCAGTAGCCGACAGGGCTCTTCCTACGAGCAGTACTTC | CASSRQGSSYEQYF
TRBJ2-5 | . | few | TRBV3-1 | TGTGCCAGCAGCCCCGATAAGGGGGGGGAGCAAGAGACCCAGTACTTC | CASSPDKGGEQETQYF
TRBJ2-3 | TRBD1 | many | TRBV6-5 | TGTGCCAGCAGTAGACAGGGGCTAGGTGCACCAGATACGCAGTATTTT | CASSRQGLGAPDTQYF
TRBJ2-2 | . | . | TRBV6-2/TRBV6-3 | TGTGCCAGCAGTTACCCCGGGGAGCTGTTTTTT | CASSYPGELFF
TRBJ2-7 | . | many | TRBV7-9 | TGTGCCAGCAGCCAGTCGTGGGGAGACGAGCAGTACTTC | CASSQSWGDEQYF
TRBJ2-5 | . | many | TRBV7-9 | TGTGCCAGTGGAGCTAGTTGGGGGCGAGAGACCCAGTACTTC | CASGASWGRETQYF
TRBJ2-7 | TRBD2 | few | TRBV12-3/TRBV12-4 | TGTGCCAGCAGTTTATCGGCGGGAGGCGGCTACGAGCAGTACTTC | CASSLSAGGGYEQYF
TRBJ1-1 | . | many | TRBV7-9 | TGTGCCAGCAGCTTACAGAACACTGAAGCTTTCTTT | CASSLQNTEAFF
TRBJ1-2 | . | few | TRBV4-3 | TGCGCCAGCAGCCAAGACGGTCCAGGGAAAGGGTATGGCTACACCTTC | CASSQDGPGKGYGYTF
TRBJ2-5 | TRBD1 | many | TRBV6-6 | TGTGCCAGCGGGCCGACAGGGGTAGAGACCCAGTACTTC | CASGPTGVETQYF
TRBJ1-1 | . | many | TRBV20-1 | TGCAGTGCTAGAGATGGGAACACTGAAGCTTTCTTT | CSARDGNTEAFF
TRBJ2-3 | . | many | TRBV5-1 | TGCGCCAGCAGCTTGGTTTGGACGACCGATACTAGCACAGATACGCAGTATTTT | CASSLVWTTDTSTDTQYF
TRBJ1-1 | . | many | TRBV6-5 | TGTGCCAGCAGTTACGGGACAACGAATTTGAACACTGAAGCTTTCTTT | CASSYGTTNLNTEAFF
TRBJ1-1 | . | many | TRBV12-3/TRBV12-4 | TGTGCCAGCAGTTTCGATTCCCGCACTGAAGCTTTCTTT | CASSFDSRTEAFF
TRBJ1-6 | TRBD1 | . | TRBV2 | TGTGCCAGCAGGGGGACAGGGGGCGGCTCACCCCTCCACTTT | CASRGTGGGSPLHF
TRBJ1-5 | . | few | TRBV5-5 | TGTGCCAGCAGCTTGTTGGGCATGCAGGGAATCAGCAATCAGCCCCAGCATTTT | CASSLLGMQGISNQPQHF
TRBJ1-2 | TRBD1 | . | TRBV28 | TGTGCCAGCAGTGATAACAGGGGGCACTATGGCTACACCTTC | CASSDNRGHYGYTF
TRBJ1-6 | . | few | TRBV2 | TGTGCCAGCAGCTTCGGGTCCTATAATTCACCCCTCCACTTT | CASSFGSYNSPLHF
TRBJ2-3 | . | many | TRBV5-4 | TGTGCCAGCAGCTTGGGGCGCGGGGATACGCAGTATTTT | CASSLGRGDTQYF